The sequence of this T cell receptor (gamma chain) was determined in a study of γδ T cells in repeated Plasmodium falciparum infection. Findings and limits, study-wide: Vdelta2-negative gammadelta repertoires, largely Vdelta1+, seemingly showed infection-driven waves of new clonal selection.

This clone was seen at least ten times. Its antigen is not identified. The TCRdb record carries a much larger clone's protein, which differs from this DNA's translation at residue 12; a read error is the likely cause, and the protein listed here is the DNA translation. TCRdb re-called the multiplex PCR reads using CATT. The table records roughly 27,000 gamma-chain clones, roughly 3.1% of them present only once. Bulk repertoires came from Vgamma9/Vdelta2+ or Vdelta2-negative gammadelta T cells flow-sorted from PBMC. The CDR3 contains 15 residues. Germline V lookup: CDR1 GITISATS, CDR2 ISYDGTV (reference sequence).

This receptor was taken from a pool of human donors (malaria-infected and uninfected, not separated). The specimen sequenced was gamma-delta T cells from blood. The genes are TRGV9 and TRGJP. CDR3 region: CALWEEELGKKVKVF. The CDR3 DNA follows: TGTGCCTTGTGGGAGGAAGAGTTGGGCAAAAAAGTCAAGGTATTT.